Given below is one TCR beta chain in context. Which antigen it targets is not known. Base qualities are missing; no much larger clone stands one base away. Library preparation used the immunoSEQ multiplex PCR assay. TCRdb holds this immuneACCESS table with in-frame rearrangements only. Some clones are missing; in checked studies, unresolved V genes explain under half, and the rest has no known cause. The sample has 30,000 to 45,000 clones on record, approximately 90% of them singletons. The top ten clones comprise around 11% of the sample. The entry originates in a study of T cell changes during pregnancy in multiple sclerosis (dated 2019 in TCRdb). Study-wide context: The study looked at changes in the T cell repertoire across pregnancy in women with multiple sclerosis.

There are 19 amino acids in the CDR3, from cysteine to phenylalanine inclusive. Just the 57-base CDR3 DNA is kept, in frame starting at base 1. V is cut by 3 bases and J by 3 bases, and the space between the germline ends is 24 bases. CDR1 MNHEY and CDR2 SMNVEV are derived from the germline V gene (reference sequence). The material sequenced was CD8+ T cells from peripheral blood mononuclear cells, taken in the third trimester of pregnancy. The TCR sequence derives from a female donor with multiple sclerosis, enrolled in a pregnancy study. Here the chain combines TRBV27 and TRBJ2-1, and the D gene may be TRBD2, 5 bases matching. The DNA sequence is TGTGCCAGCAGTTTTGCGGGTTCCGACATAGGATCTTTCTACAATGAGCAGTTCTTC. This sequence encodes CASSFAGSDIGSFYNEQFF.